This note documents a single T cell receptor (beta chain) sequence. The antigen this receptor binds is unknown. No much larger clone is present one base from it, and per-base qualities are unavailable. This sample is drawn from a study of blood T cell repertoires in COVID-19 (dated by TCRdb to 2020 to 2021). A note on the overall study: Samples from collaborators originated in the United States, Italy and Spain and spanned both the acute and convalescent phases of COVID-19. The material from the prospective study consisted of cDNA or gDNA derived from T cells, B-cell-depleted T cells, or PBMCs. Subjects who had been exposed to COVID-19, were actively infected with it, or had recovered from it provided the deeply sampled blood TCRbeta repertoires that made up the dataset. The repertoires were released in a freely available public database meant as a resource for research on the immune response to SARS-CoV-2. Samples were obtained from the ongoing ImmuneRACE study (first 160 participants) and from some 1,300 subjects provided by 6 global collaborators. The sample metadata nearly always contained a de-identified subject ID, COVID-19 status, age in years and sex. HLA class I and class II types, where available, came from metadata supplied by the sample provider rather than from assay-based typing.

Beyond this particular receptor, the publication reports: The quantity of clinical and demographic metadata differed by source and by participant and was supplied without curation.

The immunoSEQ Assay, a bias-controlled multiplex PCR, was used to amplify TCRbeta CDR3 regions from genomic DNA. On the authors' methods: The number of nucleated cells in each sample was estimated by amplification of reference gene primers within the assay. Sequence reads were collapsed and filtered to measure the absolute abundance of every unique TCRbeta CDR3 rearrangement. For each sample, productive Simpson clonality was calculated as the square root of Simpson's diversity index across productive rearrangements. The source is immuneACCESS, and TCRdb retained only in-frame sequences with V and J called. Part of the clones is not carried over; for the studies checked, unresolved V genes explain less than half of this, and the remainder is unexplained. That table gives V, J and clone size, and the DNA gave D and trimming. Counted in this sample were approximately 330,000 clones; around nine tenths of them appeared once. Jointly, the top ten make up 3.5% to 4.5% of the sample.

The CDR3 numbers 19 residues from cysteine through phenylalanine. The sequence is cut down to CDR3 DNA, 57 bases in frame from base 1. CDR1 and CDR2 are drawn from the germline V gene (reference sequence): MNHNY, SVGAGI. Compared with germline, V lacks 5 bases and J lacks 3 bases; bases without a gene match: 20. Collaborating institutions collected whole blood in K2EDTA tubes following their own protocols. Collaborator samples were shipped for TCRbeta analysis as frozen whole blood, isolated PBMCs, or DNA extracted from either sample type. The source of this sequence is a woman aged 45 to 65 with active or convalescent COVID-19. Sample: peripheral blood. The chain joins TRBV6-6 to TRBJ2-7, with 9 central nucleotides matching TRBD1. The CDR3 loop reads CASSPWTWRTGGGDYEQYF. The bases are TGTGCCAGCAGTCCATGGACTTGGAGAACAGGGGGCGGTGACTACGAGCAGTACTTC.